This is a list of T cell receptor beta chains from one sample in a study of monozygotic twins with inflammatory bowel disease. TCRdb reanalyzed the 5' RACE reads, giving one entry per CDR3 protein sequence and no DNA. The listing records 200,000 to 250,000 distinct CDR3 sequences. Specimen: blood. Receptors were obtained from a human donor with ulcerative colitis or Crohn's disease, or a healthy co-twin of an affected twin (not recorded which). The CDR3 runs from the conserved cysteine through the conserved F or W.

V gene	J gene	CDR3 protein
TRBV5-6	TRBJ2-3	CASSFMLHTQYF
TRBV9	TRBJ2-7	CASSEDGFSYEQYF
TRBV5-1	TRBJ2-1	CASSSAGTGDYNEQFF
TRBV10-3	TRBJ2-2	CAITQSDGSDTGELFF
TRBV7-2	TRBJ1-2	CASSLLGGGHGYTF
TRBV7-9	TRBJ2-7	CASSPSTQYEQYF
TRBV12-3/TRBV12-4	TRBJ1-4	CASRPSGLGEKLFF
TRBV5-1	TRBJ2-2	CASRMLTTTGELFF
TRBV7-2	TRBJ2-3	CASSSSGVPYTQYF
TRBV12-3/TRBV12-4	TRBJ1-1	CASVKGGPNTEAFF
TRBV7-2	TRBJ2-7	CASSPIGRPPQGEQYF
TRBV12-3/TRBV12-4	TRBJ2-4	CASSPSLAKNIQYF
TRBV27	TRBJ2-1	CASNLRGGSYNEQFF
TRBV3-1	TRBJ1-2	CASSLLTGGGYTF
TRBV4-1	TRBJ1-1	CASRGQLKNTEAFF
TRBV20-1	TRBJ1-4	CSAIGTQNEKLFF
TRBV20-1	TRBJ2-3	CSARLAGILEDTQYF
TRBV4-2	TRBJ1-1	CASSQSYSTEAFF
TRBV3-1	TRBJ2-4	CASSNVPGTSKNIQYF
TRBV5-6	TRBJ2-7	CASSLTGIEQYF
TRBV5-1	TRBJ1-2	CASKPVEGGSYGYTF
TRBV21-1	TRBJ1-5	CASSNPWGQVQPQHF
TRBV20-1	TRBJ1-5	CSASPIPEGLPASNQPQHF
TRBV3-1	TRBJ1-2	CASSQRTANYGYTF
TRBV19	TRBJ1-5	CASSIPDWNQPQHF
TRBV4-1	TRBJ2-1	CASSQDPRTLYNEQFF
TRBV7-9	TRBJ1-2	CASSLRDRDDGYTF
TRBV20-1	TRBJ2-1	CSARADRGTLYNEQFF
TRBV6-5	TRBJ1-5	CASSYSKVGQGGQPQHF
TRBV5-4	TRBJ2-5	CASSEQGGQETQYF
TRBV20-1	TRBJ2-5	CSASFGQPYQETQYF
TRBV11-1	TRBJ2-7	CASSLSRSGVSEQYF
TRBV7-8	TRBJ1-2	CASSLGDGYYGYTF
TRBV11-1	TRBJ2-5	CASSPEGYAGRGPPETQYF
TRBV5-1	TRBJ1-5	CASSLTGADNQPQHF
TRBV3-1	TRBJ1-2	CASSQARGGAYGYTF
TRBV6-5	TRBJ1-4	CASSYSKSGNEKLFF
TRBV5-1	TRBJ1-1	CASSLGDRLMNTEAFF
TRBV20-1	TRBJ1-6	CSARGQGEGSPLHF
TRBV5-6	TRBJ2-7	CASSFSGRSRSSYEQYF
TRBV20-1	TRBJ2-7	CSARTRGRNYEQYF
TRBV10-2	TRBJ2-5	CASSETRRPQETQYF
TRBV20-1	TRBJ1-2	CSAISETGIYGYTF
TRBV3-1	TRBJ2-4	CASSQVASGDLNIQYF
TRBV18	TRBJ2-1	CASSPPGQGTYNEQFF
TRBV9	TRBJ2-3	CASSHVGGQGADTQYF
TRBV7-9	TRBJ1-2	CASSLGGGDYGYTF
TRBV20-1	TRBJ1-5	CSASRVDQPQHF